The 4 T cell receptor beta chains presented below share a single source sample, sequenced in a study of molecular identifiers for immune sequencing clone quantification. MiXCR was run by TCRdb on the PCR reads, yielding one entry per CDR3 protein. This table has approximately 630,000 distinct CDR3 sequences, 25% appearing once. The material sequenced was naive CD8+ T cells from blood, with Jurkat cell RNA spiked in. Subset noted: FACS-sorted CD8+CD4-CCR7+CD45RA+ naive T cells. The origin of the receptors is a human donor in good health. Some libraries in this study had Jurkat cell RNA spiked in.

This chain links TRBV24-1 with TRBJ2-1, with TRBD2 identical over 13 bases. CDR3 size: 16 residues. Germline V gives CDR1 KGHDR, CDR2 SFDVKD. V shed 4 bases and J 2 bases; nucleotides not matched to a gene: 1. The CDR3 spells CATSEGTSGAYNEQFF. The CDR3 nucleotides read TGTGCCACCAGTGAAGGGACTAGCGGGGCCTACAATGAGCAGTTCTTC.

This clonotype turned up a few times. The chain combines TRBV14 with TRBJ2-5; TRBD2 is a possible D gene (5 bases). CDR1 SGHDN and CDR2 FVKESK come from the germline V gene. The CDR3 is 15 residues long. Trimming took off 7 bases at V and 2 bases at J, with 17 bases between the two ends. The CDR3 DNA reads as TGTGCCAGCATTATGGAGGTTCCGGTGCAAGAGACCCAGTACTTC. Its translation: CASIMEVPVQETQYF.

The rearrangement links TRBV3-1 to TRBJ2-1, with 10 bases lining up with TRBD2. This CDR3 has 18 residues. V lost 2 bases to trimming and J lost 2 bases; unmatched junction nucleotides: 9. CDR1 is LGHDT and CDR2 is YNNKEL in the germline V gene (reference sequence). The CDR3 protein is CASSQRTSGHPPYNEQFF. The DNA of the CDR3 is TGTGCCAGCAGCCAACGGACTAGCGGACATCCCCCCTACAATGAGCAGTTCTTC.

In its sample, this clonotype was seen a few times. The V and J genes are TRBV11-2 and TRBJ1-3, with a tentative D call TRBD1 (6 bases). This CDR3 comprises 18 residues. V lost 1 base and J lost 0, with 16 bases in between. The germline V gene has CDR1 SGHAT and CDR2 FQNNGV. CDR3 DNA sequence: TGTGCCAGCAGCTTAGCCTTCGGGGGGCGCGACTCTGGAAACACCATATATTTT. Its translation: CASSLAFGGRDSGNTIYF.